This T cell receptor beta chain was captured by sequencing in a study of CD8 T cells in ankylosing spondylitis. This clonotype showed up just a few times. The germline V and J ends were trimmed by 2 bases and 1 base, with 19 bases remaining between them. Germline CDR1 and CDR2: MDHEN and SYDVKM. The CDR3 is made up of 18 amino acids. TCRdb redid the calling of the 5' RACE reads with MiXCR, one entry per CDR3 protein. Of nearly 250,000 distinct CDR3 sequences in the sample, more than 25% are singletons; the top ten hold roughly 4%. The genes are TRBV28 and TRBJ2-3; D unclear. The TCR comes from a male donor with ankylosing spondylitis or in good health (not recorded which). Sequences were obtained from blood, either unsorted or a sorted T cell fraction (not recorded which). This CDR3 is CASSLTGSLSMGTDTQYF. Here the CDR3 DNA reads TGTGCCAGCAGTTTAACCGGGTCCCTCTCTATGGGCACAGATACGCAGTATTTT.